Listed below are T cell receptor beta chains from one sample, sequenced in a study of shared clonotypes between healthy human individuals. Assay: immunoSEQ multiplex PCR; the TCRdb copy retains only in-frame clones and omits some. The sample consists of fewer than 150,000 clones, about 70% of them appearing once. The sequencing input was memory CD8+ T cells sorted from blood. The receptors here all came from a woman aged 25 to 45 in good health. Each CDR3 is given with its conserved first and last residue. The D gene is left open where the match is weak. Clone size is not always given. Where it is, it says once, few, many or a class for expanded clones.

CDR3 DNA	CDR3 protein	D gene	V gene	clone size	CDR3 length	J gene
TGTGCCAGCAGCTTAATCGGCGTTGCGGGAGGCACCGGGGAGCTGTTTTTT	CASSLIGVAGGTGELFF	TRBD2	TRBV7-2	-	17	TRBJ2-2
TGCACCAGCAGCCAAGGGCTTTTTGGCGCCGTCCCGGGGTCAGAGACCCAGTACTTC	CTSSQGLFGAVPGSETQYF	-	TRBV1	-	19	TRBJ2-5
TGTGCCAGCAGCGGCGAGGGGGATACGCAGTATTTT	CASSGEGDTQYF	-	TRBV9	few	12	TRBJ2-3
TGTGCCATCAGTGAGTCGGTTGCTCGGACTAGCGGGAGGCAATTATCCTACGAGCAGTACTTC	CAISESVARTSGRQLSYEQYF	TRBD2	TRBV10-3	-	21	TRBJ2-7
TGTGCCAGCAGCTTGGCCACAGGCGAGAACACTGAAGCTTTCTTT	CASSLATGENTEAFF	-	TRBV5-4	-	15	TRBJ1-1
TGTGCCTGGAGTGATAACGTCCCCACGACCGGCTACACCTTC	CAWSDNVPTTGYTF	-	TRBV30	-	14	TRBJ1-2
TGCAGCGTTGATCAGGAACATCATGGCTACACCTTC	CSVDQEHHGYTF	-	TRBV29-1	-	12	TRBJ1-2
TGTGCCAGCAGCTTGGGACCCGTTGGAACTGAAGCTTTCTTT	CASSLGPVGTEAFF	-	TRBV4-2	-	14	TRBJ1-1
TGTGCCAGCAGTGCCTCGGGGAGAGGGGCCAACGTCCTGACTTTC	CASSASGRGANVLTF	-	TRBV13	-	15	TRBJ2-6
TGTGCCAGCAGTGACCAGGGCGGGAAGACAGATACGCAGTATTTT	CASSDQGGKTDTQYF	-	TRBV25-1	-	15	TRBJ2-3
TGTGCCAGCAGCGCTGGATCTATGACCCAGTACTTC	CASSAGSMTQYF	-	TRBV9	once	12	TRBJ2-5
TGTGCCAGCAGCCAAAACAGTCACGGGGAATCTGGGGCCAACGTCCTGACTTTC	CASSQNSHGESGANVLTF	-	TRBV7-8	many	18	TRBJ2-6
TGTGCCACCAGCATACAGACTCCGGGACTAGTGGGTTCACTCACAGATACGCAGTATTTT	CATSIQTPGLVGSLTDTQYF	TRBD2	TRBV15	once	20	TRBJ2-3
TGTGCCAGCTCACCTCAGGGGCAGAAAAGTTACGAGCAGTACTTC	CASSPQGQKSYEQYF	-	TRBV18	-	15	TRBJ2-7
TGTGCCACCAGCAGAGATGACCTCGGCTACAATGAGCAGTTCTTC	CATSRDDLGYNEQFF	-	TRBV15	-	15	TRBJ2-1
TGTGCCAGTTCACAGGAGGGTTACCAGCCCCAGCATTTT	CASSQEGYQPQHF	-	TRBV2	-	13	TRBJ1-5
TGTGCCAGCTCACCGGGGGTGGCGGGGATCGATCAGCCCCAGCATTTT	CASSPGVAGIDQPQHF	-	TRBV18	-	16	TRBJ1-5
TGTGCCAGCAGCCAGACGGACAGGGCCCTTTACTTC	CASSQTDRALYF	TRBD1	TRBV11-2	-	12	TRBJ2-7